Presented here are 21 T cell receptor beta chains from one specimen sequenced in a study of T cells in Graves' hyperthyroidism and ophthalmopathy. Amplification targeted TCR beta CDR3 regions from RNA transcripts. The HTBI primer set was used in a first-round RT-PCR of the TCR CDR3. TCRdb reprocessed the multiplex PCR reads via MiXCR and lists one record per CDR3 protein. Of a few hundred thousand distinct CDR3 sequences listed, 20% to 25% are singletons. Specimen: blood. All receptors come from a man aged 45-65 years with Graves' hyperthyroidism.

V gene TRBV5-1 combines with J gene TRBJ2-1; 11 bases agree with TRBD2. CDR3 length equals 15 residues. CDR1 SGHRS and CDR2 YFSETQ come from the germline V gene. The ends lost 4 bases at V and 5 bases at J; junction bases unmatched: 5. As DNA, the CDR3 is TGCGCCAGCAGCCAGGGACTAGCGGAAAACAATGAGCAGTTCTTC. Translating it yields CASSQGLAENNEQFF.

Comments on this clonotype: One junction end does not reproduce the germline sequence, and a read error may be involved. This chain joins TRBV3-1 and TRBJ1-2; D might be TRBD1 (5 bases). Germline-derived CDR1 and CDR2 are LGHDT and YNNKEL (reference sequence). This CDR3 is 14 amino acids long. The CDR3 coding sequence is TGTGCCGGCAGCCAAGATATGGGGAGGGGTGGCTACACCTTC. It translates to CAGSQDMGRGGYTF.

This clonotype was observed a handful of times. The chain combines TRBV10-3 with TRBJ1-2; perhaps TRBD1 as D (6 bases). The germline V and J ends were trimmed by 4 bases and 6 bases, with 9 bases remaining between them. Germline lookup yields CDR1 ENHRY and CDR2 SYGVKD. CDR3 length equals 12 residues. This CDR3 reads CAISVAGDGYTF. In DNA, the CDR3 is TGTGCCATCAGTGTCGCAGGGGATGGCTACACCTTC.

This chain joins TRBV19 and TRBJ2-3; no definite D call. V shed 8 bases and J shed 6 bases, with 21 bases lying between them. Germline-derived CDR1 and CDR2 are LNHDA and SQIVND (reference sequence). CDR3 length: 15 amino acids. CDR3 coding DNA: TGTGCCAGTTCTAAGGACCCTTACTCCGGGGATACGCAGTATTTT. Protein: CASSKDPYSGDTQYF. Filled out from reference TRBV19 and TRBJ2-3, the complete variable domain reads DGGITQSPKYLFRKEGQNVTLSCEQNLNHDAMYWYRQDPGQGLRLIYYSQIVNDFQKGDIAEGYSVSREKKESFPLTVTSAQKNPTAFYLCASSKDPYSGDTQYFGPGTRLTVL.

This clonotype was counted a single time. One end of the junction fails to match germline, which may point to a read error. This chain joins TRBV6-2 or TRBV6-3 and TRBJ2-7; TRBD2 matches at 11 bases. The CDR3 sequence is 15 residues long. The germline CDR1 and CDR2 sequences are MNHEY and SVGEGT. CDR3 nucleotide sequence: TGTGCCAGCACCACGGGAACTAGCGGGAGCTACGAGCAGAACTTC. It is translated as CASTTGTSGSYEQNF.

V usage is TRBV24-1 and J usage is TRBJ2-1; D is ambiguous. This CDR3 has 14 residues. V lost 3 bases and J lost 4, with 9 bases in between. Germline CDR1 reads KGHDR; CDR2 reads SFDVKD. The CDR3 protein is CATSDGGPYNEQFF. The DNA for the CDR3 is TGTGCCACCAGTGATGGTGGGCCTTACAATGAGCAGTTCTTC.

This clonotype was counted between two and nine times. The chain has TRBV24-1 and TRBJ2-7, with 10 bases lining up with TRBD1. The germline CDR1 and CDR2 sequences are KGHDR and SFDVKD. After removal of 5 bases from V and 4 bases from J, the junction contained 7 bases not matched to a gene. CDR3 size: 15 residues. Written as DNA, the CDR3 is TGTGCCACCAGTGCCGGGGGACAGGGGAGTTACGAGCAGTACTTC. Amino acids: CATSAGGQGSYEQYF.

The rearrangement uses TRBV28 and TRBJ2-4, with D possibly being TRBD1 (5 bases). The CDR3 contains 14 residues. Germline V lookup: CDR1 MDHEN, CDR2 SYDVKM. The V and J ends lost 10 bases and 11 bases respectively, with 24 bases between them. CDR3 residues: CATAPLLTGSLQYF. CDR3 coding DNA: TGTGCCACAGCGCCCCTATTAACAGGATCGCTTCAGTACTTC. The full variable domain, with the rest looked up from reference TRBV28 and TRBJ2-4, is DVKVTQSSRYLVKRTGEKVFLECVQDMDHENMFWYRQDPGLGLRLIYFSYDVKMKEKGDIPEGYSVSREKKERFSLILESASTNQTSMYLCATAPLLTGSLQYFGAGTRLSVL.

Only a few counts were recorded for this clonotype. The rearrangement links TRBV2 to TRBJ1-5; weak D call: TRBD1 (5 bases). Germline CDR1 SNHLY, CDR2 FYNNEI. V was pared by 3 bases and J by 1 base, with 13 bases between. This CDR3 has 16 amino acids. CDR3 coding DNA: TGTGCCAGCAGTGAGGCTCGGGGGTCGAGCAATCAGCCCCAGCATTTT. This encodes CASSEARGSSNQPQHF.

The chain recombines TRBV2 with TRBJ2-5; D is perhaps TRBD1 (6 bases). V lost 6 bases and J lost 4, with 15 bases in between. The germline V gene has CDR1 SNHLY and CDR2 FYNNEI. The CDR3 is 14 residues long. CDR3: CASSRPGQLETQYF. CDR3 nucleotides: TGTGCCAGCAGCAGACCGGGACAACTAGAGACCCAGTACTTC.

The V gene is TRBV6-1, the J gene TRBJ2-7; 12 bases are shared with TRBD2. V was pared by 8 bases and J by 3 bases, with 5 bases of the junction left unmatched. The CDR3 runs to 14 residues. The germline V gene encodes CDR1 MNHNS and CDR2 SASEGT. This CDR3 is CASDRLAGDYEQYF. Written as DNA, the CDR3 is TGTGCCAGCGATCGACTAGCGGGAGACTACGAGCAGTACTTC.

There are many counts of this clonotype. The rearrangement links TRBV12-3 or TRBV12-4 to TRBJ2-1; 8 bases agree with TRBD1. The ends lost 3 bases at V and 6 bases at J; junction bases unmatched: 10. The CDR3 runs 16 residues. CDR3 in DNA: TGTGCCAGCAGTTTCCCTCGGACAGGGATCATCAATGAGCAGTTCTTC. The encoded protein is CASSFPRTGIINEQFF.

In its sample, this clonotype was seen a few times. V gene TRBV20-1 combines with J gene TRBJ2-3; TRBD2 might be the D (5 bases). Trimming pared 4 bases from V and 2 bases from J, leaving 7 bases between. Germline values: CDR1 DFQATT, CDR2 SNEGSKA (reference sequence). The CDR3 totals 12 residues. CDR3 sequence reads: CSAKRTTDTQYF. The CDR3 DNA sequence: TGCAGTGCTAAGCGGACCACAGATACGCAGTATTTT.

This clonotype showed up many times. V is TRBV12-3 or TRBV12-4 and J is TRBJ2-5; TRBD1 matches at 7 bases. The junction had 6 bases not matched to a gene; V was cut back by 8 bases and J by 3 bases. This CDR3 contains 13 residues. CDR3 nucleotide sequence: TGTGCCAGCTCACCAGACAGGGAAGAGACCCAGTACTTC. This gives the protein CASSPDREETQYF.

This clonotype was seen more than once but under ten times. J is TRBJ2-2 and V is TRBV19, with D perhaps TRBD1 or TRBD2 (7 bases each). Germline values: CDR1 LNHDA, CDR2 SQIVND (reference sequence). Trimming took off 2 bases at V and 5 bases at J, with 12 bases between the two ends. The CDR3 is made up of 15 amino acids. CDR3 nucleotides: TGTGCCAGTAGTATATACAGGGGAGGGACCGGGGAGCTGTTTTTT. Protein sequence: CASSIYRGGTGELFF.

J is TRBJ2-2 and V is TRBV24-1, with 7 bases lining up with TRBD1. V trimming: 4 bases; J trimming: 5 bases; junction bases outside the gene matches: 3. The CDR3 is 14 residues long. Germline assignment: CDR1 KGHDR and CDR2 SFDVKD. DNA of the CDR3: TGTGCCACCAGTGACCCGGGACAGACCGGGGAGCTGTTTTTT. Its translation is CATSDPGQTGELFF.

This clonotype was recorded a few times. The rearrangement joins TRBV6-1 to TRBJ1-1; D is unresolved. The CDR3 contains 12 residues. The ends were cut back, 1 base at V and 9 bases at J, with 9 bases in the middle. The germline V gene encodes CDR1 MNHNS and CDR2 SASEGT. The CDR3 DNA is TGTGCCAGCAGTGAAGGGACTCTTAAAGCTTTCTTT. Protein: CASSEGTLKAFF.

Worth noting for this clonotype: This clone may be a read error of a much larger clone one base away. The V and J genes are TRBV6-2 or TRBV6-3 and TRBJ2-1; 10 bases line up with TRBD2. The V and J ends lost 8 bases and 7 bases, in that order; junction bases with no gene match: 8. The CDR3 runs to 14 residues. Germline CDR1 is MNHEY and CDR2 is SVGEGT. The chain's CDR3 is CASAEVLAGNEQFF. CDR3 bases: TGTGCCAGCGCGGAGGTACTAGCGGGAAATGAGCAGTTCTTC.

The chain is built from TRBV20-1 and TRBJ2-7; TRBD2 aligns across 11 bases. V dropped 5 bases and J dropped 6; count of bases not matched to a gene: 12. Germline CDR1 and CDR2: DFQATT and SNEGSKA (reference sequence). CDR3 length equals 15 residues. The CDR3 nucleotides read TGCAGTGCTCGTACTAGCGGGAGTAGGTGGTTCGAGCAGTACTTC. Encoded protein: CSARTSGSRWFEQYF.

In its sample, this clonotype was seen a few times. The V call is TRBV19, the J call TRBJ1-1, with D unclear. The CDR3 is 14 amino acids. The germline V and J ends were trimmed by 4 bases and 1 base, with 10 bases remaining between them. Germline CDR1 and CDR2: LNHDA and SQIVND (reference sequence). Here the CDR3 reads CASSTRTGNTEAFF. The CDR3, as DNA: TGTGCCAGTAGTACCCGGACGGGGAACACTGAAGCTTTCTTT.

This clonotype has more than one count but fewer than ten. The V and J genes are TRBV27 and TRBJ2-7; TRBD2 aligns across 7 bases. CDR3 length: 12 amino acids. The junction had 4 bases not matched to a gene; V was cut back by 6 bases and J by 5 bases. From germline, CDR1 is MNHEY and CDR2 SMNVEV (reference sequence). This chain's CDR3 is CASRERGNEQYF. The CDR3 bases are TGTGCCAGCAGAGAGCGGGGAAACGAGCAGTACTTC.